This note documents a single TCR beta chain sequence. The sample originates from a study of cytomegalovirus exposure and HLA in healthy donors. In the PCR, 60 Vbeta and 13 Jbeta primers were used. TCRdb's table, derived via immunoSEQ multiplex PCR, lists solely in-frame clones and lacks some. The sample carries more than 80,000 clones, 60% to 85% recorded once. The CDR3 consists of 19 residues. V shed 3 bases, J shed 5 bases, and the junction held 13 bases outside the gene matches. CDR1 and CDR2 from the germline V gene are ENHRY and SYGVKD. Sample: PBMCs. The V call is TRBV10-3, the J call TRBJ2-5, with 15 positions matching TRBD2. The clonotype originates from a man aged 18 to 29 in good health and CMV-seropositive. CDR3 in amino acids: CAISDPPPGLAGGWETQYF. CDR3 in DNA: TGTGCCATCAGTGACCCCCCACCGGGACTAGCGGGAGGATGGGAGACCCAGTACTTC.